Listed below are T cell receptor beta chains from one sample, sequenced in a study of blood T cell repertoires in COVID-19. Clones were read by immunoSEQ multiplex PCR, and TCRdb kept only the in-frame ones, dropping some. The sample shows about 64,000 clones, roughly 85% of them seen only once. The specimen was peripheral blood. Receptors were obtained from a man aged 35 to 55 with acute or convalescent COVID-19. The CDR3 runs from the conserved cysteine through the conserved F or W. D genes are given only for firm matches. Expanded clones get a size class; other rows say once, few or many, or leave the size out.

abundance: NA
v_gene: TRBV19
j_gene: TRBJ1-1
d_gene: TRBD1
CDR3aa: CASSIGQGRDTEAFF
CDR3nt: TGTGCCAGTAGTATAGGACAGGGTCGGGACACTGAAGCTTTCTTT

abundance: NA
v_gene: TRBV15
j_gene: TRBJ1-5
d_gene: NA
CDR3aa: CATSPRLGRGGREPQHF
CDR3nt: TGTGCCACCAGCCCCAGGCTAGGCCGGGGGGGCAGGGAGCCCCAGCATTTT

abundance: NA
v_gene: TRBV6-5
j_gene: TRBJ2-5
d_gene: NA
CDR3aa: CASSTLRGQETQYF
CDR3nt: TGTGCCAGCAGTACGCTCCGAGGTCAAGAGACCCAGTACTTC

abundance: NA
v_gene: TRBV11-2
j_gene: TRBJ1-4
d_gene: NA
CDR3aa: CASSPPVFSEKLFF
CDR3nt: TGTGCCAGCAGCCCCCCTGTTTTTAGTGAAAAACTGTTTTTT

abundance: NA
v_gene: TRBV5-1
j_gene: TRBJ1-1
d_gene: TRBD1
CDR3aa: CASSFTGVTEAFF
CDR3nt: TGCGCCAGCAGTTTCACAGGGGTTACTGAAGCTTTCTTT

abundance: NA
v_gene: TRBV19
j_gene: TRBJ2-4
d_gene: NA
CDR3aa: CASSISVSKNIQYF
CDR3nt: TGTGCCAGTAGTATCTCCGTCTCCAAAAACATTCAGTACTTC

abundance: NA
v_gene: TRBV2
j_gene: TRBJ2-1
d_gene: TRBD2
CDR3aa: CASSEGASGGVGQFF
CDR3nt: TGTGCCAGCAGTGAAGGTGCTAGCGGGGGGGTAGGGCAGTTCTTC

abundance: NA
v_gene: TRBV5-4
j_gene: TRBJ1-4
d_gene: NA
CDR3aa: CASSYDGKADEKLFF
CDR3nt: TGTGCCAGCAGCTACGACGGGAAGGCGGATGAAAAACTGTTTTTT

abundance: NA
v_gene: TRBV30
j_gene: TRBJ2-1
d_gene: TRBD2
CDR3aa: CAWNRGGDEQFF
CDR3nt: TGTGCCTGGAATCGGGGGGGAGATGAGCAGTTCTTC

abundance: once
v_gene: TRBV7-9
j_gene: TRBJ1-1
d_gene: NA
CDR3aa: CASSLDKQLNTEAFF
CDR3nt: TGTGCCAGCAGCTTAGATAAACAGTTGAACACTGAAGCTTTCTTT

abundance: NA
v_gene: TRBV4-1
j_gene: TRBJ2-1
d_gene: NA
CDR3aa: CASGRVGDNEQFF
CDR3nt: TGCGCCAGCGGCAGGGTAGGAGACAATGAGCAGTTCTTC

abundance: NA
v_gene: TRBV30
j_gene: TRBJ1-1
d_gene: TRBD1
CDR3aa: CAWRDRAVKLEAFF
CDR3nt: TGTGCCTGGAGGGACAGGGCCGTTAAATTAGAAGCTTTCTTT

abundance: NA
v_gene: TRBV11-3
j_gene: TRBJ1-1
d_gene: TRBD1
CDR3aa: CASSSVTGGWAFF
CDR3nt: TGTGCCAGCAGCTCCGTAACAGGGGGCTGGGCTTTCTTT

abundance: NA
v_gene: TRBV19
j_gene: TRBJ2-3
d_gene: NA
CDR3aa: CASSSRTLSTDTQYF
CDR3nt: TGTGCCAGTAGTTCACGGACACTGAGCACAGATACGCAGTATTTT

abundance: NA
v_gene: TRBV15
j_gene: TRBJ1-3
d_gene: TRBD1
CDR3aa: CATSGTTGLSSGNTIYF
CDR3nt: TGTGCCACCAGCGGAACGACAGGGTTGAGCTCTGGAAACACCATATATTTT

abundance: NA
v_gene: TRBV3-1/TRBV3-2
j_gene: TRBJ2-4
d_gene: TRBD1
CDR3aa: CASSHRTGENIQYF
CDR3nt: TGTGCCAGCAGCCATAGGACAGGGGAAAACATTCAGTACTTC

abundance: NA
v_gene: TRBV27
j_gene: TRBJ2-7
d_gene: TRBD1
CDR3aa: CASSLAGTGVYEQYF
CDR3nt: TGTGCCAGCAGTTTAGCGGGGACAGGGGTTTACGAGCAGTACTTC

abundance: NA
v_gene: TRBV30
j_gene: TRBJ1-4
d_gene: TRBD1
CDR3aa: CAWSHRTGANEKLFF
CDR3nt: TGTGCCTGGAGCCACCGGACAGGAGCGAATGAAAAACTGTTTTTT

abundance: NA
v_gene: TRBV6-5
j_gene: TRBJ1-6
d_gene: TRBD1
CDR3aa: CASSYSFPQGTPLHF
CDR3nt: TGTGCCAGCAGTTACTCGTTTCCACAGGGGACACCCCTCCACTTT

abundance: NA
v_gene: TRBV24-1
j_gene: TRBJ1-2
d_gene: NA
CDR3aa: CAAAPRDTGTNYGYTF
CDR3nt: TGTGCCGCCGCTCCTCGGGACACAGGGACTAACTATGGCTACACCTTC

abundance: NA
v_gene: TRBV9
j_gene: TRBJ1-1
d_gene: NA
CDR3aa: CASSVGLGRGGGNTEAFF
CDR3nt: TGTGCCAGCAGCGTAGGCTTGGGCCGGGGAGGGGGGAACACTGAAGCTTTCTTT

abundance: few
v_gene: TRBV4-1
j_gene: TRBJ1-5
d_gene: NA
CDR3aa: CASSQPRDTNQPQHF
CDR3nt: TGCGCCAGCAGCCAGCCCCGGGACACCAATCAGCCCCAGCATTTT

abundance: NA
v_gene: TRBV6-4
j_gene: TRBJ1-5
d_gene: NA
CDR3aa: CASSDGLDQPQHF
CDR3nt: TGTGCCAGCAGTGACGGGCTCGATCAGCCCCAGCATTTT

abundance: NA
v_gene: TRBV5-1
j_gene: TRBJ2-7
d_gene: TRBD1
CDR3aa: CASSSQAGTGEEQYF
CDR3nt: TGCGCCAGCAGCTCCCAGGCCGGGACAGGGGAGGAGCAGTACTTC

abundance: once
v_gene: TRBV24-1
j_gene: TRBJ1-5
d_gene: TRBD1
CDR3aa: CATSDAAGGYQPQHF
CDR3nt: TGTGCCACCAGTGATGCGGCAGGGGGGTATCAGCCCCAGCATTTT

abundance: NA
v_gene: TRBV7-3
j_gene: TRBJ1-6
d_gene: NA
CDR3aa: CASSLTGLHSPLHF
CDR3nt: TGTGCCAGCAGCTTAACCGGACTACATTCACCCCTCCACTTT

abundance: few
v_gene: TRBV4-1
j_gene: TRBJ1-5
d_gene: TRBD1
CDR3aa: CASSPRDSTINQPQHF
CDR3nt: TGCGCCAGCAGCCCTAGGGACAGCACAATAAATCAGCCCCAGCATTTT

abundance: NA
v_gene: TRBV28
j_gene: TRBJ2-3
d_gene: NA
CDR3aa: CASSPPGTLRTDTQYF
CDR3nt: TGTGCCAGCAGTCCCCCGGGAACCCTACGGACAGATACGCAGTATTTT

abundance: NA
v_gene: TRBV4-2
j_gene: TRBJ2-3
d_gene: NA
CDR3aa: CASSQDPSGGGTDTQYF
CDR3nt: TGTGCCAGCAGCCAAGATCCTTCGGGGGGCGGCACAGATACGCAGTATTTT

abundance: NA
v_gene: TRBV19
j_gene: TRBJ1-2
d_gene: NA
CDR3aa: CASSYRAANYGYTF
CDR3nt: TGTGCCAGTAGTTACAGGGCAGCTAACTATGGCTACACCTTC

abundance: NA
v_gene: TRBV12-3/TRBV12-4
j_gene: TRBJ1-1
d_gene: NA
CDR3aa: CASSAGEYTEAFF
CDR3nt: TGTGCCAGCAGCGCAGGGGAGTACACTGAAGCTTTCTTT

abundance: NA
v_gene: TRBV4-1
j_gene: TRBJ2-1
d_gene: TRBD2
CDR3aa: CATTSGATSSYNEQFF
CDR3nt: TGCGCCACAACTAGCGGGGCAACGAGCTCCTACAATGAGCAGTTCTTC

abundance: few
v_gene: TRBV9
j_gene: TRBJ2-2
d_gene: TRBD2
CDR3aa: CASSGGGPNTGELFF
CDR3nt: TGTGCCAGCAGCGGCGGGGGGCCAAACACCGGGGAGCTGTTTTTT

abundance: NA
v_gene: TRBV25-1
j_gene: TRBJ2-3
d_gene: TRBD2
CDR3aa: CASSLRGLAESTDTQYF
CDR3nt: TGTGCCAGCAGTCTAAGAGGGCTAGCGGAGAGCACAGATACGCAGTATTTT

abundance: NA
v_gene: TRBV5-1
j_gene: TRBJ1-2
d_gene: TRBD1
CDR3aa: CASSPPDRGNGYTF
CDR3nt: TGCGCCAGCAGCCCGCCTGACAGGGGAAATGGCTACACCTTC

abundance: NA
v_gene: TRBV20-1
j_gene: TRBJ2-7
d_gene: NA
CDR3aa: CSATEVGATGDEQYF
CDR3nt: TGCAGTGCTACTGAAGTCGGCGCGACCGGGGACGAGCAGTACTTC

abundance: NA
v_gene: TRBV2
j_gene: TRBJ1-2
d_gene: NA
CDR3aa: CASSDRGSYGYTF
CDR3nt: TGTGCCAGCAGTGACCGAGGTAGCTATGGCTACACCTTC